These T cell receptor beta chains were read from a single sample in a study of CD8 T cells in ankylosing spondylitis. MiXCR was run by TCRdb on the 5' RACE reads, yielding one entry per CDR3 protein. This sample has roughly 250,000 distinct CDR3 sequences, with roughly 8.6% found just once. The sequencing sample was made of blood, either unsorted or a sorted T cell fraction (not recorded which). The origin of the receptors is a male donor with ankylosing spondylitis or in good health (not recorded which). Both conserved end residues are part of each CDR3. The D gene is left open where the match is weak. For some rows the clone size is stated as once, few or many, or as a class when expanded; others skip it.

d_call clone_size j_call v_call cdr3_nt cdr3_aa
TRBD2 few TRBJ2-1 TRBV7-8 TGTGCCAGCAGCCTCCCCCTGAGGCTAGCGGGGAACAATGAGCAGTTCTTC CASSLPLRLAGNNEQFF
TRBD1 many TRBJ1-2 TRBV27 TGTGCCAGCAGTTTACAGACAGGGAATCCCTATGGCTACACCTTC CASSLQTGNPYGYTF
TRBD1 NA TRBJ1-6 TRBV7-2 TGTGCCAGCACTCGAGGGACAGGATTGAATTCACCCCTCCACTTT CASTRGTGLNSPLHF
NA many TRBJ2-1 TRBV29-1 TGCAGCGTTGAGGGGGCAGGCGGCGGCTACAATGAGCAGTTCTTC CSVEGAGGGYNEQFF
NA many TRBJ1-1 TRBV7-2 TGTGCCAGCAGCAAGTACATGAACACTGAAGCTTTCTTT CASSKYMNTEAFF
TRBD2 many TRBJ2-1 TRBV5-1 TGCGCCAGCAGCTTGAGTGCGGGAGGGCCGGATGAGCAGTTCTTC CASSLSAGGPDEQFF
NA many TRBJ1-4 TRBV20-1 TGCAGTGCTAGTGTCCCCGGTACAGAAAAACTGTTTTTT CSASVPGTEKLFF
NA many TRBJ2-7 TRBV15 TGTGCCACCAGCAGAGGGGAAGGACTCGACGAGCAGTACTTC CATSRGEGLDEQYF
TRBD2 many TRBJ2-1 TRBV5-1 TGCGCCAGCAGCTTGACGACTAGCGGGGGTATTAGCTCCTACAATGAGCAGTTCTTC CASSLTTSGGISSYNEQFF
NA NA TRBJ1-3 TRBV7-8 TGTGCCAGCAGCTTCCAATGGGACACCGGCTCTGGAAACACCATATATTTT CASSFQWDTGSGNTIYF
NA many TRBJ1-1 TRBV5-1 TGCGCCAGCAGGGATGGGTGGGGCGAGAACACTGAAGCTTTCTTT CASRDGWGENTEAFF
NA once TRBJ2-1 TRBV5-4 TGTGCCAGCAGCCAGCAGAGGGGGGGCGCCCCCAATGAGCAGTTCTTC CASSQQRGGAPNEQFF
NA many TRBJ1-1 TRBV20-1 TGCAGTGCTATGCCCTTATCGGGTTTCGGTACTGAAGCTTTCTTT CSAMPLSGFGTEAFF
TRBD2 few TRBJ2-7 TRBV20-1 TGCAGTTCTAGAAGACTAGCCGGGTTAGGCGAGCAGTACTTC CSSRRLAGLGEQYF
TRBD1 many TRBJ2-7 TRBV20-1 TGCAGTGCTAGAGAAGACAGGGCCTACGAGCAGTACTTC CSAREDRAYEQYF
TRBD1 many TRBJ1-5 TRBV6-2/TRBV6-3 TGTGCCAGCAGGGGACAGGGCCTTCTTTCTCAGCCCCAGCATTTT CASRGQGLLSQPQHF
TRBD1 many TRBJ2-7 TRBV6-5 TGTGCCAGCCTTACAGGGGACGAGCAGTACTTC CASLTGDEQYF
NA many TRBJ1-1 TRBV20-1 TGCAGTCCAAGAGAAAACACTGAAGCTTTCTTT CSPRENTEAFF
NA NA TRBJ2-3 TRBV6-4 TGTGCCAGCAGTGACGGGACTTCAGGGGCAGATACGCAGTATTTT CASSDGTSGADTQYF
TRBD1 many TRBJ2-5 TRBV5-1 TGCGCCAGCAGCCCGGGACAGGGACAAGAGACCCAGTACTTC CASSPGQGQETQYF
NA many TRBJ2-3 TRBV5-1 TGCGCCAGCAGCGGCATAGCGGAGGGGGTAGATACGCAGTATTTT CASSGIAEGVDTQYF
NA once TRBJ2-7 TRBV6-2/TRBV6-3 TGTGCCAGCAGTTACGCCGGACTACGGCCCTACGAGCAGTACTTC CASSYAGLRPYEQYF
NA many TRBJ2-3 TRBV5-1 TGCGCCAGCAGCTTGGGGCAGGGGAAGCCTAGCACAGATACGCAGTATTTT CASSLGQGKPSTDTQYF
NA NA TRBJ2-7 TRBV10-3 TGTGCCTCGAGGACAGCCTCCTACGAGCAGTACTTC CASRTASYEQYF
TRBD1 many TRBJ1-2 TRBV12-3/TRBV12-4 TGTGCCAGCAGTTGGGGGACAGGGGGAAACTATGGCTACACCTTC CASSWGTGGNYGYTF
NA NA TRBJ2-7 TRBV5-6 TGTGCCAGCAGCCCACGGGACTTCGCGATCTACGAGCAGTACTTC CASSPRDFAIYEQYF
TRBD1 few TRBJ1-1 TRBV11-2 TGTGCCAGCAGCTCCAAACCTAAGACAGGGGAGATGAACACTGAAGCTTTCTTT CASSSKPKTGEMNTEAFF
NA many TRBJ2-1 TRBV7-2 TGTGCCAGCAGCCCATCAATGGCCAGCTCCTACAATGAGCAGTTCTTC CASSPSMASSYNEQFF
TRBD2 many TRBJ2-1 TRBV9 TGTGCCAGCAGCGCCTTAGCGGGACGATATGAGCAGTTCTTC CASSALAGRYEQFF
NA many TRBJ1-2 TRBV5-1 TGCGCCAGCAGCTTGGAACAGGGTAGTGGCTACACCTTC CASSLEQGSGYTF
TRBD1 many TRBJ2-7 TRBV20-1 TGCAGTGCTTACCGGGACAGGGCCTACGAGCAGTACTTC CSAYRDRAYEQYF
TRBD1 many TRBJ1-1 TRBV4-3 TGCGCCAGCAGCCCCGAGATGACAGGGGAGGGTGTGAACACTGAAGCTTTCTTT CASSPEMTGEGVNTEAFF
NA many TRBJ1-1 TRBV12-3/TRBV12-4 TGTGCCAGCAGTTCCGCGGGGAGGGGCCTCAGCACTGAAGCTTTCTTT CASSSAGRGLSTEAFF
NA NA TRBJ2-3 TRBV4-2 TGTGCCAGCAGCCAAGATTGGAACACAGATACGCAGTATTTT CASSQDWNTDTQYF
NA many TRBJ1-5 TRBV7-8 TGTGCCAGCAGTCGGAACAGGGAAAATCAGCCCCAGCATTTT CASSRNRENQPQHF
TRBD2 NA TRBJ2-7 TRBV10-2 TGCGCCAGCAGGGGTAATAGCGGGAGGGCTAGCGAGCAGTACTTC CASRGNSGRASEQYF
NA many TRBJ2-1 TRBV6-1 TGTGCCAGCAGTGACTACGGGGGAGAGTCCTACAATGAGCAGTTCTTC CASSDYGGESYNEQFF
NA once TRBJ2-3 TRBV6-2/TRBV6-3 TGTGCCAGCAGTTACTCTTATCGGGCAGATACGCAGTATTTT CASSYSYRADTQYF
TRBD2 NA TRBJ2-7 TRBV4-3 TGCGCCAGCAGCCAAGGGACTAGCGGGCCCTACGAGCAGTACTTC CASSQGTSGPYEQYF
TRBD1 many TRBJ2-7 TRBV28 TGTGCCAGCAGTTTACCGGGACAGCCGACTGAGCAGTACTTC CASSLPGQPTEQYF
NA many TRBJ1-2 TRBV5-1 TGCGCCAGCAGCTGGGACAACTATGGCTACACCTTC CASSWDNYGYTF
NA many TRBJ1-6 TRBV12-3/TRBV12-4 TGTGCCAGCAGTTTTAGTGCTGGGAATTCACCCCTCCACTTT CASSFSAGNSPLHF
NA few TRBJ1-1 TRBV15 TGTGCCACCAGTGAGGGTTACACTGAAGCTTTCTTT CATSEGYTEAFF
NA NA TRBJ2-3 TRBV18 TGTGCCAGCTCATTTGGGACGGCCACCACCACAGATACGCAGTATTTT CASSFGTATTTDTQYF
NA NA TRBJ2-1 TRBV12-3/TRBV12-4 TGTGCCAGCAGCCCGAGGGCAGCTAGCTCCTACAATGAGCAGTTCTTC CASSPRAASSYNEQFF
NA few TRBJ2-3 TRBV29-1 TGCAGCGTGAGGCCCACCCAATTTAGCACAGATACGCAGTATTTT CSVRPTQFSTDTQYF
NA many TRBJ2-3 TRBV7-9 TGTGCCAGCAACTCGCCCAGCGGACGCACAGATACGCAGTATTTT CASNSPSGRTDTQYF
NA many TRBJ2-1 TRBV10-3 TGTGCCATCAGTGAGGCCCGGGTGAGGTCCTACAATGAGCAGTTCTTC CAISEARVRSYNEQFF
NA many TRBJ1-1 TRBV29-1 TGCAGCGTTGCCCGAATTCCGGGGGCGAACACTGAAGCTTTCTTT CSVARIPGANTEAFF
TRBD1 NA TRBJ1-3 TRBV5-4 TGTGCCAGCAGCGCGGACAGGGACTTCTCTGGAAACACCATATATTTT CASSADRDFSGNTIYF
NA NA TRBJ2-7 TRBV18 TGTGCCAGCTCACCGGGCGGGCAGGCCTCCTACGAGCAGTACTTC CASSPGGQASYEQYF
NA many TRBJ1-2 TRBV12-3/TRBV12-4 TGTGCCAGCAGAACAGGGACCCTTGGGCTTGGACTTTATGGCTACACCTTC CASRTGTLGLGLYGYTF